The 9 T cell receptor beta chains below come from one sample, sequenced in a study of T-cell reconstitution after alpha-beta-depleted transplantation in children. Unique molecular identifiers were used in preparing the TCRbeta library. TCRdb used MiXCR to reprocess the PCR reads, holding one entry per CDR3 protein. The sample yields about 540,000 distinct CDR3 sequences, around 20% seen once. This material consisted of PBMCs from the stem cell graft donor, taken from the stem cell graft. These receptors came from a human donor who donated a stem cell graft to a child with acute lymphoblastic leukemia.

The chain couples TRBV10-3 to TRBJ1-1; possible D gene TRBD1, 5 bases. Trimming cost V 0 bases and J 3 bases, with 14 bases left between them. CDR3 size: 16 residues. CDR1 is ENHRY and CDR2 is SYGVKD in the germline V gene. The CDR3 loop reads CAISESDTDGDTEAFF. The CDR3 bases are TGTGCCATCAGTGAGTCGGACACGGACGGAGACACTGAAGCTTTCTTT.

This clonotype was picked up many times. One end of the junction varies from germline; a read error may be responsible. The chain recombines TRBV5-1 with TRBJ2-7; TRBD1 matches 10 bases. Germline CDR1 SGHRS, CDR2 YFSETQ. This CDR3 is 13 amino acids long. DNA for the CDR3: TGTGCCAGCAGTCTCGGACAGGGGGACGAGCAGTACTTC. It yields the protein CASSLGQGDEQYF.

This clonotype appeared a few times. CDR3 sequence: CASSDRQGKSEAFF. In DNA form, the CDR3 reads TGTGCCAGCAGTGATCGACAGGGGAAGTCTGAAGCTTTCTTT. The V and J genes are TRBV7-9 and TRBJ1-1; 8 bases match TRBD1. V lost 6 bases to trimming and J lost 6 bases; unmatched junction nucleotides: 9. CDR1 SEHNR and CDR2 FQNEAQ come from the germline V gene (reference sequence). CDR3 length: 14 amino acids. Full variable domain (missing parts from reference TRBV7-9 and TRBJ1-1): DTGVSQNPRHKITKRGQNVTFRCDPISEHNRLYWYRQTLGQGPEFLTYFQNEAQLEKSRLLSDRFSAERPKGSFSTLEIQRTEQGDSAMYLCASSDRQGKSEAFFGQGTRLTVV.

The rearrangement joins TRBV7-8 to TRBJ2-1, with TRBD2 matching over 7 bases. After removal of 5 bases from V and 2 bases from J, the junction contained 9 bases not matched to a gene. The CDR3 contains 16 residues. Germline V CDR1 and CDR2: SGHVS, FQNEAQ. CDR3 protein: CASSPFGAGAYNEQFF. As DNA, the CDR3 is TGTGCCAGCAGCCCTTTTGGCGCGGGAGCCTACAATGAGCAGTTCTTC.

The V and J genes are TRBV2 and TRBJ2-5; D uncertain. The CDR3 sequence is 16 residues long. In germline, CDR1 is SNHLY, CDR2 FYNNEI. V was pared by 1 base and J by 0 bases, with 12 bases between. CDR3 DNA sequence: TGTGCCAGCAGTGAAGGAGTAACAGTGGACCAAGAGACCCAGTACTTC. It encodes CASSEGVTVDQETQYF.

V usage is TRBV9 and J usage is TRBJ2-7, with D maybe TRBD2 (6 bases). Trimming left V 0 bases short and J 3 bases short, with 16 bases between. The CDR3 contains 16 residues. Germline assignment: CDR1 SGDLS and CDR2 YYNGEE. The CDR3 protein is CASSVEGGNRGYEQYF. CDR3 DNA: TGTGCCAGCAGCGTAGAGGGAGGCAATCGTGGCTACGAGCAGTACTTC.

V is TRBV5-1 and J is TRBJ1-4; 7 nucleotides align to TRBD1. Unmatched junction bases numbered 8, after V lost 4 bases and J lost 2 bases. The CDR3 loop spans 16 amino acids. Germline V CDR1 and CDR2: SGHRS, YFSETQ. This CDR3 reads CASSAGQQHTNEKLFF. CDR3 bases: TGCGCCAGCAGCGCGGGACAGCAACACACTAATGAAAAACTGTTTTTT.

The chain links TRBV4-1 to TRBJ2-7; 7 nucleotides match TRBD2. The germline gives CDR1 MGHRA, CDR2 YSYEKL. CDR3 length equals 16 residues. V lost 1 base and J lost 1; bases outside the gene matches: 7. CDR3 residues: CASSQGGLGSSYEQYF. The CDR3 DNA reads TGCGCCAGCAGCCAAGGTGGACTAGGGTCATCCTACGAGCAGTACTTC.

V is TRBV20-1 and J is TRBJ2-3; TRBD2 matches at 9 bases. The germline CDR1 and CDR2 sequences are DFQATT and SNEGSKA (reference sequence). The CDR3 contains 18 residues. The V gene end was trimmed by 4 bases and the J gene end by 1 base; junction bases not matched to a gene: 15. CDR3 in amino acids: CSAKTTSGRGFRTDTQYF. The CDR3 DNA sequence: TGCAGTGCTAAGACGACTAGCGGAAGGGGTTTCCGCACAGATACGCAGTATTTT.